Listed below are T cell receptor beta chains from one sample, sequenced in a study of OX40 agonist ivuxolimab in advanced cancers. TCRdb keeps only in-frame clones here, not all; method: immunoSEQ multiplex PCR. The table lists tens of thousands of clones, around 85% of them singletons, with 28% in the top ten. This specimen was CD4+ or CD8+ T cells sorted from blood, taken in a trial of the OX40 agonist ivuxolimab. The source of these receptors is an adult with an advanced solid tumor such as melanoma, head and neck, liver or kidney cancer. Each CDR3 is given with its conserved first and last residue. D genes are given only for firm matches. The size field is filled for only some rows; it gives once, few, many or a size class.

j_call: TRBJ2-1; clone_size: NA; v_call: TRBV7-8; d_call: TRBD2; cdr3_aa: CASSTPGLGANEQFF; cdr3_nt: TGTGCCAGCAGCACCCCGGGACTAGGTGCCAATGAGCAGTTCTTC
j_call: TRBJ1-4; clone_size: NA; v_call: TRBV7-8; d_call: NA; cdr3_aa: CASSNRVDEKLFF; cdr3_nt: TGTGCCAGCAGCAACAGGGTAGATGAAAAACTGTTTTTT
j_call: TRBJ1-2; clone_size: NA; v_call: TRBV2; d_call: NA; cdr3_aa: CASRTGLYGYTF; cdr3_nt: TGTGCCAGCAGGACAGGCCTCTATGGCTACACCTTC
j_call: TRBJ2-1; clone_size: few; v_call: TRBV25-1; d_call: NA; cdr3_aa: CASSEVVNEQFF; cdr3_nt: TGTGCCAGCAGTGAAGTAGTTAATGAGCAGTTCTTC
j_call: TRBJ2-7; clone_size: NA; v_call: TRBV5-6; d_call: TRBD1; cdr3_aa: CASSFGTGVNEQYF; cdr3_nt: TGTGCCAGCAGCTTCGGGACAGGGGTAAACGAGCAGTACTTC
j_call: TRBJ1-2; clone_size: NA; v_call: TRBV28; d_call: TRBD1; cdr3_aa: CASSWDSSYGYTF; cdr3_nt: TGTGCCAGCAGCTGGGACAGTAGCTATGGCTACACCTTC
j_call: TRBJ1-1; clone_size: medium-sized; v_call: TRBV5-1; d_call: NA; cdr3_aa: CASSLHSLGTEAFF; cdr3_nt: TGCGCCAGCAGCCTACATAGCCTGGGCACTGAAGCTTTCTTT
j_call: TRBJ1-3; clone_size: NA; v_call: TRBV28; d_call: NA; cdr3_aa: CASSLSLTSGNTIYF; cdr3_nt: TGTGCCAGCAGTTTGAGTTTGACCTCTGGAAACACCATATATTTT
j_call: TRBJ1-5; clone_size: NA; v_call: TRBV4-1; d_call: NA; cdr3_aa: CASSQFSGTANQPQHF; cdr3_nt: TGCGCCAGCAGCCAATTCTCCGGGACGGCGAATCAGCCCCAGCATTTT
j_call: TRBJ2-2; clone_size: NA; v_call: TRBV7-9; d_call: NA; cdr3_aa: CASSLSAGEGWELFF; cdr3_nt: TGTGCCAGCAGCTTAAGCGCAGGGGAAGGCTGGGAGCTGTTTTTT
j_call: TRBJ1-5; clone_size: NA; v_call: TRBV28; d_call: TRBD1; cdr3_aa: CASSTTGLFPDQPQHF; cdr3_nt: TGTGCCAGCAGTACGACAGGGCTCTTTCCAGATCAGCCCCAGCATTTT
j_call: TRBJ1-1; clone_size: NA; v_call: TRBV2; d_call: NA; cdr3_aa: CASSSDPHPEAFF; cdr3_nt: TGTGCCAGCAGTTCGGACCCCCATCCGGAAGCTTTCTTT
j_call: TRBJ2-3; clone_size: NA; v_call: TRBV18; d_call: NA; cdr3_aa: CASSPKTSADTQYF; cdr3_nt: TGTGCCAGCTCACCGAAGACATCCGCAGATACGCAGTATTTT
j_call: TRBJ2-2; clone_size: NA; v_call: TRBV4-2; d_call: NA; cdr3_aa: CASSQEVLVPASELFF; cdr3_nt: TGTGCCAGCAGCCAAGAAGTTCTTGTCCCAGCGTCGGAGCTGTTTTTT
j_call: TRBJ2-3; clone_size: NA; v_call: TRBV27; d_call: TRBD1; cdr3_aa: CASSSDRGSTDTQYF; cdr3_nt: TGTGCCAGCAGTTCGGACAGGGGGAGTACAGATACGCAGTATTTT
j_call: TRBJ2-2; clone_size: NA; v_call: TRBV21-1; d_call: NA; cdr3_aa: CASSNRDSGELFF; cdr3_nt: TGTGCCAGCAGCAACAGGGACTCCGGGGAGCTGTTTTTT
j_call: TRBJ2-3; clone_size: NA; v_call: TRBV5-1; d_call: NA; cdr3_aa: CASSLWSVGDTQYF; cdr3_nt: TGCGCCAGCAGCTTGTGGTCCGTAGGAGATACGCAGTATTTT
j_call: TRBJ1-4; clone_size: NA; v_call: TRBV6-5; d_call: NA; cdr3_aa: CASSYSASFRPEKLFF; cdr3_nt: TGTGCCAGCAGTTACTCGGCCTCATTCCGACCTGAAAAACTGTTTTTT
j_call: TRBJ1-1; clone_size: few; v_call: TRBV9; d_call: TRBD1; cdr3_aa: CASSADRGENEAFF; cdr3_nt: TGTGCCAGCAGCGCGGACAGGGGAGAAAATGAAGCTTTCTTT
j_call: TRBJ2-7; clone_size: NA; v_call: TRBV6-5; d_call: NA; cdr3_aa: CATLSVGEQYF; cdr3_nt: TGTGCCACCCTTTCCGTTGGGGAGCAGTACTTC
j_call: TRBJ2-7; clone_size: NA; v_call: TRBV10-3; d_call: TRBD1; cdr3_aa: CAIRAGQGGSEQYF; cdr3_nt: TGTGCCATCAGGGCCGGACAGGGCGGCAGCGAGCAGTACTTC
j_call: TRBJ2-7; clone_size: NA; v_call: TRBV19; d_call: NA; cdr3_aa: CASSPSPGTTYEQYF; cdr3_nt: TGTGCCAGTAGCCCCAGTCCAGGGACCACCTACGAGCAGTACTTC
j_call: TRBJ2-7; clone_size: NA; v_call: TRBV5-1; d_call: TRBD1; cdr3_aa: CASSPHQGANDEQYF; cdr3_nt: TGCGCCAGCAGCCCACATCAGGGGGCAAATGACGAGCAGTACTTC
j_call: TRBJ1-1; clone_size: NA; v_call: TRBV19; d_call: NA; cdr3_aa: CASSLAANTEAFF; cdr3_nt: TGTGCCAGTAGTCTGGCAGCGAACACTGAAGCTTTCTTT
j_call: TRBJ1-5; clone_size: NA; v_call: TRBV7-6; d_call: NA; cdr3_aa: CASSLETGSNQPQHF; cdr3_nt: TGTGCCAGCAGCTTAGAGACAGGCAGCAATCAGCCCCAGCATTTT
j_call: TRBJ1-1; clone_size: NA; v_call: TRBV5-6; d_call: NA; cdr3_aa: CASSLEGMNTEAFF; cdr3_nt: TGTGCCAGCAGCTTGGAGGGTATGAACACTGAAGCTTTCTTT
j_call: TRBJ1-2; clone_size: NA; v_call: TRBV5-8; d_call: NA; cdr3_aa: CASSLDHRVGYTF; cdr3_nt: TGTGCCAGCAGCTTGGATCACAGGGTTGGCTACACCTTC
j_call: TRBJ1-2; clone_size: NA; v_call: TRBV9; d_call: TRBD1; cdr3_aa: CASSAPTGSGLSYGYTF; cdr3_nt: TGTGCCAGCAGCGCCCCGACAGGGAGTGGGCTGAGCTATGGCTACACCTTC
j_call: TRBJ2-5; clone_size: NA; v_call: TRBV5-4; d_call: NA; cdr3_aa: CASSSFAETQYF; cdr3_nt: TGTGCCAGCAGCTCCTTCGCAGAGACCCAGTACTTC
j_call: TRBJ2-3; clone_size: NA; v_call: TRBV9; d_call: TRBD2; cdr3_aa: CASSVVGGGDNTDTQYF; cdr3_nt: TGTGCCAGCAGCGTAGTAGGCGGGGGGGATAACACAGATACGCAGTATTTT
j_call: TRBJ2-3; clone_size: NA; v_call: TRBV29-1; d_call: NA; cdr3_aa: CSVPSPADGPDTQYF; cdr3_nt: TGCAGCGTACCCAGTCCAGCGGACGGGCCAGATACGCAGTATTTT
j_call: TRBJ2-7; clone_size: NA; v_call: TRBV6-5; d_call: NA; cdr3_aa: CASNQVAGKREQYF; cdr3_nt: TGTGCCAGCAACCAGGTGGCAGGGAAGCGCGAGCAGTACTTC
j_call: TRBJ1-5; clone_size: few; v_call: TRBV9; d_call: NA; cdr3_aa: CASSVGLGRGPQHF; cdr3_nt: TGTGCCAGCAGCGTAGGTTTGGGTCGAGGGCCCCAGCATTTT
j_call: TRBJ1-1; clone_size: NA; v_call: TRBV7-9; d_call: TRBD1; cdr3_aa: CASSPTGGGDTEAFF; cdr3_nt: TGTGCCAGCAGCCCAACAGGGGGCGGGGACACTGAAGCTTTCTTT
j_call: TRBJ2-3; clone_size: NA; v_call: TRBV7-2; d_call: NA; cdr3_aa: CASTYGTGLTDTQYF; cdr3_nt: TGTGCCAGCACCTATGGGACGGGGCTCACAGATACGCAGTATTTT
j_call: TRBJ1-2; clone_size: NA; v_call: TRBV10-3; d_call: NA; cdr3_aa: CAISGGQSYGYTF; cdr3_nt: TGTGCCATCAGTGGTGGACAGAGCTATGGCTACACCTTC
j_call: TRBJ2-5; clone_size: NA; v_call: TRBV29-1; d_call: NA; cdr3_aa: CSVPRGETQYF; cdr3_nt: TGCAGCGTCCCCAGGGGAGAGACCCAGTACTTC
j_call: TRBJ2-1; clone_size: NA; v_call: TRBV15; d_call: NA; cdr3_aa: CATSRRDNNEQFF; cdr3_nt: TGTGCCACCAGCAGAAGGGATAACAATGAGCAGTTCTTC
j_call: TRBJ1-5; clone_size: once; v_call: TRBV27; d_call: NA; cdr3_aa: CASSIRDNQPQHF; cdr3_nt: TGTGCCAGCAGTATTAGGGACAATCAGCCCCAGCATTTT
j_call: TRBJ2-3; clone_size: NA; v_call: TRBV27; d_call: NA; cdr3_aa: CASSHHLTGETDTQYF; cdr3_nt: TGTGCCAGCAGTCACCACCTTACGGGGGAGACAGATACGCAGTATTTT
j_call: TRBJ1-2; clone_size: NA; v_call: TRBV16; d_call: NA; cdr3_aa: CASSQPDLDGYTF; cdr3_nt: TGTGCCAGCAGCCAACCCGATCTGGATGGCTACACCTTC
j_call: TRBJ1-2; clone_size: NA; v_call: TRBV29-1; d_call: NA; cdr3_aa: CSVYGIRRPLGYGYTF; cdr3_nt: TGCAGCGTTTACGGAATCAGGCGGCCACTCGGCTATGGCTACACCTTC
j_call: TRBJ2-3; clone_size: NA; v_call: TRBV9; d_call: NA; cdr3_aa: CASSVGDVDTQYF; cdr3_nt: TGTGCCAGCAGCGTTGGGGACGTGGATACGCAGTATTTT
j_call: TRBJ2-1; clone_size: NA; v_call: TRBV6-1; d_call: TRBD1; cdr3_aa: CASSELGQVPFF; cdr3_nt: TGTGCCAGCAGTGAATTGGGACAGGTCCCGTTCTTC
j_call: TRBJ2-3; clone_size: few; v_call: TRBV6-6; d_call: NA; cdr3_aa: CASSYHSADTQYF; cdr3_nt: TGTGCCAGCAGTTACCACAGCGCAGATACGCAGTATTTT
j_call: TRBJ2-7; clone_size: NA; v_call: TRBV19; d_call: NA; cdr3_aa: CASSIPPHEQYF; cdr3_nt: TGTGCCAGTAGTATTCCCCCCCACGAGCAGTACTTC
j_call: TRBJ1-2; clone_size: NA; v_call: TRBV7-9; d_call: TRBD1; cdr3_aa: CASSLWAAGQGRGYTF; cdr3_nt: TGTGCCAGCAGCTTGTGGGCGGCCGGACAGGGTCGGGGCTACACCTTC
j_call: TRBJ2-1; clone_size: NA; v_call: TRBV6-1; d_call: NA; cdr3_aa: CASREGNEQFF; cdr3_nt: TGTGCCAGCAGGGAAGGGAATGAGCAGTTCTTC
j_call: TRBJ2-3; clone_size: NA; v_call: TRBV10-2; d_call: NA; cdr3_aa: CASSTPDTASTDTQYF; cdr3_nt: TGCGCCAGCAGCACCCCCGACACAGCTAGCACAGATACGCAGTATTTT
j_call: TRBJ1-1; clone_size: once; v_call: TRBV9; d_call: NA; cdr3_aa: CASSVGGALDTEAFF; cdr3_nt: TGTGCCAGCAGCGTAGGGGGGGCGTTGGACACTGAAGCTTTCTTT
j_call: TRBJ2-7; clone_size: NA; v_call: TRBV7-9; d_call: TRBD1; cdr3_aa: CASSLIDRVEQYF; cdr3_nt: TGTGCCAGCAGCTTAATAGACAGGGTCGAGCAGTACTTC
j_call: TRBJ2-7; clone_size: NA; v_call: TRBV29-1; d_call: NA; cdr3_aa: CSVIHREYEQYF; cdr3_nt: TGCAGCGTTATCCACAGAGAATACGAGCAGTACTTC
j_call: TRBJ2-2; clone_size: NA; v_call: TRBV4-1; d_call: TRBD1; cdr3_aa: CASSQRDRAQELFF; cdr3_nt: TGCGCCAGCAGCCAGAGGGACAGGGCCCAGGAGCTGTTTTTT